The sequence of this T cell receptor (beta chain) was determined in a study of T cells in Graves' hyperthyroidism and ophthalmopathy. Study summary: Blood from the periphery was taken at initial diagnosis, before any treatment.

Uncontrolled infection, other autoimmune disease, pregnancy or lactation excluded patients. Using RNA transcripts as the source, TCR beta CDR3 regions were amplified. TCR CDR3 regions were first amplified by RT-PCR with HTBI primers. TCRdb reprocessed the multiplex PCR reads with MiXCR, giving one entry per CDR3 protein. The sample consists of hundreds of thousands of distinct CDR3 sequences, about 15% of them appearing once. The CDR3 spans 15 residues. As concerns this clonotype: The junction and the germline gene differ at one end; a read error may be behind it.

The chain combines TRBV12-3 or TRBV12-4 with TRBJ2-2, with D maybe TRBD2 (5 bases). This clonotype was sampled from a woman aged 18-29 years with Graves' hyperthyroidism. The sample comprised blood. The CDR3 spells CASSSDVPNTGEPFF. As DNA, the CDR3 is TGTGCCAGCAGTTCGGACGTTCCGAACACCGGGGAGCCGTTTTTT.